Reported below is one T cell receptor beta chain. Its antigen is not identified. This sample was included in a study of CXCR3-negative and CXCR3-positive naive CD8 T cells. Study context: About 135 million TRB reads in total, about 1.5 +/- 0.3 million per library.

The study's findings and limits: Diversity in memory CD8+ cells fell much lower than the comparably high levels seen in both naive subsets.

The sorter processed each CD8+ T cell subset in triplicate at some 300,000 cells apiece. The naive CD8+ gate required CD45RO-CCR7+CD27+CD95- phenotype. UMI-labeled TRB cDNA libraries were prepared by 5' RACE. TCRdb reanalyzed the 5' RACE reads and collapses them to one entry per CDR3 protein, without DNA. The sample includes about 130,000 distinct CDR3 sequences. CDR1 SGHTA and CDR2 FQGTGA come from the germline V gene. The CDR3 has 14 residues. The rearrangement uses TRBV7-3 and TRBJ1-1; checking the TCRdb D call of TRBD1 is not possible without DNA. The TCR originated in a human donor in good health. Some clones in this sample may be carry-over from other donors' samples. The sample comprised naive CXCR3- CD8+ T cells from blood. Subset here: CD45RO-CCR7+CD27+CD95- naive CD8+ T cells lacking CXCR3 (TNR3-). CDR3 in amino acids: CASSDQGVEGEAFF.